Only a few counts were recorded for the clone carrying this T cell receptor beta chain. Its cognate antigen is unknown. Peripheral blood was drawn, approximately 9.5 milliliters per donor. CDR3 length equals 13 residues. Trimming took 11 bases from V and 0 from J, leaving 13 bases between them. The V gene's germline CDR1 is MGHDK and CDR2 SYGVNS. The sample belongs to a study of blood T cells in healthy people across ages. Regarding the study as a whole: Relative to aged donors, long-lived donors carried more naive CD4+ cells and displayed higher diversity.

Through a sample-barcoded 5' primer and a J-beta primer mix, a second PCR was run for roughly 7 to 11 cycles. MiXCR was run by TCRdb on the 5' RACE reads, yielding one entry per CDR3 protein. The repertoire consists of about 1.8 million distinct CDR3 sequences, with just under 50% occurring once and the leading ten covering 2.1%. J is TRBJ1-2 and V is TRBV25-1; D call uncertain. The source material was blood. The sequence was obtained from a woman between 35 and 50 years old in good health. In DNA form, the CDR3 reads TGTGCCCCTTCGGCGGTATCTAACTATGGCTACACCTTC. It translates to CAPSAVSNYGYTF.